This is a list of T cell receptor beta chains from one sample in a study of shared T cell receptors in the human thymus. Assay used: immunoSEQ multiplex PCR; TCRdb lists only in-frame clones, some missing. The table records over 350,000 clones, roughly 94% of them present only once. Sequencing input: thymocytes. These TCRs come from a human donor. The CDR3 runs from the conserved cysteine through the conserved F or W. D genes are given only for firm matches. The listing skips clone size in some rows; elsewhere it reads once, few, many or a size class.

j_call,v_call,d_call,clone_size,cdr3_nt,cdr3_aa
TRBJ2-3,TRBV11-2,TRBD2,NA,TGTGCCAGCAGCTCGACTAGCGGGAGGGCCAAAACGCAGTATTTT,CASSSTSGRAKTQYF
TRBJ2-2,TRBV7-9,NA,NA,TGTGCCAGCAGCTTAACTCGAGGGGGACGACGGGGTTTCACCGGGGAGCTGTTTTTT,CASSLTRGGRRGFTGELFF
TRBJ2-4,TRBV5-4,NA,NA,TGTGCCAGCAGCTTCCGACAGAATCTAGCCAAAAACATTCAGTACTTC,CASSFRQNLAKNIQYF
TRBJ2-1,TRBV6-1,NA,NA,TGTGCCAGCAGTGTTGGTAGCGGCTCCTACAATGAGCAGTTCTTC,CASSVGSGSYNEQFF
TRBJ2-3,TRBV5-4,NA,NA,TGTGCCAGCAGCCTTAAGGAAATTACAGATACGCAGTATTTT,CASSLKEITDTQYF
TRBJ2-1,TRBV15,TRBD2,NA,TGTGCCACCAGCCCGCAGGAGCCGACCGGGACTAGCATGTACAATGAGCAGTTCTTC,CATSPQEPTGTSMYNEQFF
TRBJ2-7,TRBV28,TRBD1,NA,TGTGCCAGCAGGTTCAGATACCGGGACAGGGACCACGAGCAGTACTTC,CASRFRYRDRDHEQYF
TRBJ2-5,TRBV11-3,TRBD2,once,TGTGCCAGCAGCTTAGACGAACTAGCGGGAGCCCCGCAAGAGACCCAGTACTTC,CASSLDELAGAPQETQYF
TRBJ1-1,TRBV7-4,TRBD1,NA,TGTGCCAGCAGCTTATATGGGACAGGGGTCCAGAACACTGAAGCTTTCTTT,CASSLYGTGVQNTEAFF
TRBJ1-2,TRBV27,NA,NA,TGTGCCAGCAGTATCGGGACGAATAATGGCTACACCTTC,CASSIGTNNGYTF
TRBJ1-2,TRBV28,NA,NA,TGTGCCAAAGGGGTAGGGGTCGGGCCCGCGTATGGCTACACCTTC,CAKGVGVGPAYGYTF
TRBJ1-5,TRBV4-1,TRBD1,NA,TGCGCCAGCAGCCAAGCCTGGACAGGGGGCCTTCAGCCCCAGCATTTT,CASSQAWTGGLQPQHF
TRBJ2-3,TRBV7-3,NA,NA,TGTGCCAGCAGCTTAATCCCATCCGGGGTCCACCCCAACCCGGACGGTGATACGCAGTATTTT,CASSLIPSGVHPNPDGDTQYF
TRBJ2-2,TRBV18,NA,NA,TGTGCCAGCTCACCCTTCGGGGGGAACACCGGGGAGCTGTTTTTT,CASSPFGGNTGELFF
TRBJ2-7,TRBV18,TRBD2,NA,TGTGCCAGCTCACCCCCCTGGACTAGCGGGAGGCACTCCTACGAGCAGTACTTC,CASSPPWTSGRHSYEQYF
TRBJ1-5,TRBV27,TRBD1,NA,TGTGCCAGCAGTCTGTCAGGACAGGGGGTCCATCAGCCCCAGCATTTT,CASSLSGQGVHQPQHF
TRBJ1-2,TRBV5-4,NA,NA,TGTGCCAGCAGCCCCCGGACAAACGTCGCTAACTATGGCTACACCTTC,CASSPRTNVANYGYTF
TRBJ2-1,TRBV2,NA,NA,TGTGCCAGCAGTGAACTGGGTTACAATGAGCAGTTCTTC,CASSELGYNEQFF
TRBJ1-1,TRBV2,NA,once,TGTGCCAGCAGTGGGGGGGGTTGGGTCGCTGAAGCTTTCTTT,CASSGGGWVAEAFF
TRBJ2-7,TRBV6-5,TRBD2,NA,TGTGCCAGCAGTTACTCGTTTAGCGGGAGTAAGTACGAGCAGTACTTC,CASSYSFSGSKYEQYF
TRBJ2-7,TRBV12-5,NA,NA,TGTGCTAGTGGTTTGACACCCACAAGGGGACCCTACGAGCAGTACTTC,CASGLTPTRGPYEQYF
TRBJ2-7,TRBV27,TRBD1,NA,TGTGCCAGCAGTTCATCAACAGGGGGCGCGTACGAGCAGTACTTC,CASSSSTGGAYEQYF
TRBJ2-7,TRBV10-3,NA,NA,TGTGCCATCGGTTTTCAGAGTTCCTACGAGCAGTACTTC,CAIGFQSSYEQYF
TRBJ2-2,TRBV11-3,NA,NA,TGTGCCAGCGGGGGATACACCGGGGAGCTGTTTTTT,CASGGYTGELFF
TRBJ1-4,TRBV28,TRBD1,NA,TGTGCCAGCAGTGGACAGGGCGCTAATGAAAAACTGTTTTTT,CASSGQGANEKLFF
TRBJ2-5,TRBV28,NA,NA,TGTGCCAGCCTGACAGGGAGGCAGACCCAGTACTTC,CASLTGRQTQYF
TRBJ2-6,TRBV29-1,NA,NA,TGCAGCGTTGTGGCAGGGGCCAACGTCCTGACTTTC,CSVVAGANVLTF
TRBJ2-1,TRBV5-6,NA,NA,TGTGCCAGCAGCTTGGTAGCGGATGAGCAGTTCTTC,CASSLVADEQFF
TRBJ2-3,TRBV6-6,NA,NA,TGTGCCAGCAGCCGCCGGGACACCCCACACACAGATACGCAGTATTTT,CASSRRDTPHTDTQYF